Each of the 12 T cell receptor beta chains below was sequenced from the same sample in a study of blood T cells in healthy people across ages. It was with a sample-barcoded 5' primer and a J-beta primer mix that a second PCR of roughly 6 to 11 cycles was run. In TCRdb, the 5' RACE reads were re-called with MiXCR into one record per CDR3 protein. The table shows hundreds of thousands of distinct CDR3 sequences, with roughly 58% occurring only once. The sample was blood. Every receptor here comes from a man between 60 and 75 years old in good health.

The chain couples TRBV5-4 to TRBJ1-1, with D unclear. The germline V and J ends were trimmed by 2 bases and 1 base, with 12 bases remaining between them. Germline values: CDR1 SGHNT, CDR2 YYREEE (reference sequence). The CDR3 consists of 15 residues. CDR3 residues: CASSLEGGGNTEAFF. Here the CDR3 DNA reads TGTGCCAGCAGCTTAGAGGGAGGAGGGAACACTGAAGCTTTCTTT. Filled out from reference TRBV5-4 and TRBJ1-1, the complete variable domain reads ETGVTQSPTHLIKTRGQQVTLRCSSQSGHNTVSWYQQALGQGPQFIFQYYREEENGRGNFPPRFSGLQFPNYSSELNVNALELDDSALYLCASSLEGGGNTEAFFGQGTRLTVV.

This clonotype appeared once. This rearrangement joins TRBV9 to TRBJ2-1, with a possible D match to TRBD2 (6 bases). With 4 bases removed from V and 0 bases from J, the gap between germline ends came to 14 bases. The CDR3 is 16 amino acids. Germline V gene lookup returns CDR1 SGDLS and CDR2 YYNGEE. In DNA form, the CDR3 reads TGTGCCAGCAGCCTAACCGGGGGACTCTCCTACAATGAGCAGTTCTTC. Protein sequence: CASSLTGGLSYNEQFF.

The genes are TRBV5-1 and TRBJ2-1; possible D gene TRBD2, 5 bases. CDR3 size: 15 residues. Germline V lookup: CDR1 SGHRS, CDR2 YFSETQ. The V end lost 5 bases, the J end lost 6 bases, and 18 bases lay between the germline ends. This CDR3 reads CASRYIGRGSNEQFF. The CDR3 nucleotides read TGCGCCAGCAGATATATCGGACGAGGGTCCAATGAGCAGTTCTTC.

The chain links TRBV20-1 to TRBJ2-3; TRBD1 or TRBD2 may be the D gene (5 bases each). V lost 3 bases and J lost 2, with 12 bases in between. Germline assignment: CDR1 DFQATT and CDR2 SNEGSKA (reference sequence). This CDR3 has 14 amino acids. This CDR3 reads CSASMGPTTDTQYF. In nucleotides, the CDR3 is TGCAGTGCTAGTATGGGACCGACCACAGATACGCAGTATTTT.

This clonotype was detected only once. One end of the junction fails to match germline, which may point to a read error. V usage is TRBV18 and J usage is TRBJ1-5; tentatively, D is TRBD1 (5 bases). Germline V gene lookup returns CDR1 KGHSH and CDR2 LQKENI. The CDR3 has 16 amino acids. In nucleotides, the CDR3 is TGCGCCAGCTCGCCTACCACCCCGGGGCTGAATCAGCCCCAGCATTTT. Its translation: CASSPTTPGLNQPQHF.

This clonotype was observed a few times. The chain couples TRBV29-1 to TRBJ2-3; D ambiguous. The germline CDR1 and CDR2 sequences are SQVTM and ANQGSEA. The CDR3 loop spans 12 amino acids. With 8 bases removed from V and 0 bases from J, the gap between germline ends came to 9 bases. CDR3 loop: CSLRVSTDTQYF. The CDR3 DNA reads as TGCAGCCTCCGAGTGAGCACAGATACGCAGTATTTT.

The chain has TRBV20-1 and TRBJ2-1; TRBD1 agrees at 10 bases. The CDR3 spans 14 residues. J lost 6 bases, V lost 6 bases, and 8 bases had no gene match. Germline V gene data show CDR1 as DFQATT and CDR2 as SNEGSKA (reference sequence). The CDR3 coding sequence is TGCAGTGCCCAAGGACAGGGGGGACGCAATGAGCAGTTCTTC. This encodes CSAQGQGGRNEQFF.

The CDR3 bases are TGCGCCAGCAGCTTGGGCCTGGGTATTTACAATGAGCAGTTCTTC. Translation: CASSLGLGIYNEQFF. The V and J genes are TRBV5-1 and TRBJ2-1, with D uncertain. The CDR3 is made up of 15 amino acids. Germline V lookup: CDR1 SGHRS, CDR2 YFSETQ. V dropped 0 bases and J dropped 4 bases, with 11 bases sitting between them.

V is TRBV9 and J is TRBJ2-5; possible D gene TRBD1, 5 bases. CDR3 length: 14 residues. Germline CDR1 SGDLS, CDR2 YYNGEE. With 5 bases removed from V and 2 bases from J, the gap between germline ends came to 13 bases. DNA for the CDR3: TGTGCCAGCAGTCGTGACAGTAGACAAGAGACCCAGTACTTC. Amino acid sequence: CASSRDSRQETQYF. Based on the CDR3 plus reference TRBV9 and TRBJ2-5, the full variable domain is DSGVTQTPKHLITATGQRVTLRCSPRSGDLSVYWYQQSLDQGLQFLIQYYNGEERAKGNILERFSAQQFPDLHSELNLSSLELGDSALYFCASSRDSRQETQYFGPGTRLLVL.

A word on this clonotype: This may come from a read error, since a much larger clone is one base off. The chain combines TRBV20-1 with TRBJ2-7; possibly TRBD1 or TRBD2 for D (6 bases each). Judging by the DNA end, TRBJ2-5 fits better; the J call may be wrong. Per the germline V gene, CDR1 is DFQATT and CDR2 is SNEGSKA (reference sequence). This CDR3 region has 14 residues. The CDR3 nucleotides read TGCAGTGCTAGAGACGCAGGGGAGGCAGAGACCCAGTACTTC. Its protein product is CSARDAGEAETQYF.

This clonotype occurred a few times. The chain links TRBV28 to TRBJ2-5; possible D gene TRBD2, 7 bases. The CDR3 is 14 amino acids. CDR1 and CDR2 from the germline V gene are MDHEN and SYDVKM. The germline V and J ends were trimmed by 9 bases and 5 bases, with 19 bases remaining between them. CDR3 in DNA: TGTGCCAGTCGGGGGCGGGGGTCAAGGGAGACCCAGTACTTC. Residues: CASRGRGSRETQYF.

This chain uses TRBV3-1 with TRBJ2-3; 8 nucleotides match TRBD2. J was trimmed by 2 bases and V by 4 bases; bases with no gene match: 8. Per the germline V gene, CDR1 is LGHDT and CDR2 is YNNKEL (reference sequence). The CDR3 consists of 16 residues. The CDR3 is CASSPNQRGNTDTQYF. The CDR3 nucleotides are TGTGCCAGCAGCCCCAATCAGCGGGGGAACACAGATACGCAGTATTTT.